The 32 T cell receptor beta chains presented below share a single source sample, sequenced in a study of blood T cell repertoires in COVID-19. TCRdb's copy holds only in-frame clones and misses some; the assay was immunoSEQ multiplex PCR. The data contain about 60,000 clones, roughly 80% of them singletons. The sequenced sample was peripheral blood. All receptors come from a human donor in a cohort sampled during active COVID-19.

This chain's CDR3 is CASSLTSGYNTGELFF. CDR3 in DNA: TGCGCCAGCAGCTTGACTAGCGGCTATAACACCGGGGAGCTGTTTTTT. This chain links TRBV5-1 with TRBJ2-2; the match to TRBD2 covers 8 bases. This CDR3 spans 16 amino acids. With V trimmed by 1 base and J by 2 bases, 4 bases remained unmatched. Germline V gene data show CDR1 as SGHRS and CDR2 as YFSETQ.

The chain combines TRBV6-5 with TRBJ1-5; 8 bases match TRBD1. In germline, CDR1 is MNHEY, CDR2 SVGAGI. The ends lost 6 bases at V and 4 bases at J; junction bases unmatched: 2. The CDR3 has 13 amino acids. The CDR3 DNA sequence: TGTGCCAGCAGGAGGACAGGGAATCAGCCCCAGCATTTT. Protein sequence: CASRRTGNQPQHF.

The rearrangement links TRBV3-1 (or the pseudogene TRBV3-2) to TRBJ1-4; D unresolved. The germline V gene has CDR1 LGHDT and CDR2 YNNKEL (reference sequence). V was shortened by 8 bases and J by 7 bases, with 11 bases between the two germline ends. The CDR3 contains 12 residues. The chain's CDR3 is CASRGSREKLFF. DNA of the CDR3: TGTGCCAGCCGGGGTTCGCGTGAAAAACTGTTTTTT.

This clone was observed a few times. J is TRBJ1-2 and V is TRBV5-4, with TRBD1 matching over 7 bases. The trim removed 4 bases at V and 3 bases at J, leaving 9 bases unmatched. Germline CDR1 SGHNT, CDR2 YYREEE (reference sequence). The CDR3 has 15 amino acids. The CDR3 coding sequence is TGTGCCAGCAGCCAGGGGGGACGAATGGACTATGGCTACACCTTC. Encoded protein: CASSQGGRMDYGYTF.

This clone was counted once. The chain is built from TRBV5-1 and TRBJ2-3; 9 bases map to TRBD1. The CDR3 covers 15 residues. Germline V CDR1 and CDR2: SGHRS, YFSETQ. V gave up 5 bases and J gave up 5 bases; unmatched junction bases: 9. The CDR3 spells CASRHRGHDIDTQYF. The CDR3 coding sequence is TGCGCCAGCAGACACAGGGGGCACGATATAGATACGCAGTATTTT.

J is TRBJ1-1 and V is TRBV5-4; D not resolved. V lost 0 bases and J lost 2, with 14 bases in between. CDR1 is SGHNT, CDR2 YYREEE, per germline (reference sequence). The CDR3 loop spans 16 amino acids. CDR3 region: CASSLGRRQANTEAFF. Here the CDR3 DNA reads TGTGCCAGCAGCTTGGGGCGGAGGCAGGCAAACACTGAAGCTTTCTTT.

This chain connects TRBV10-3 to TRBJ2-5; 7 bases map to TRBD1. The germline V gene has CDR1 ENHRY and CDR2 SYGVKD. The V and J ends lost 6 bases and 9 bases, in that order; junction bases with no gene match: 16. The CDR3 has 15 amino acids. CDR3 residues: CAIRGTAPREGSQYF. CDR3 DNA: TGTGCCATCAGGGGGACAGCGCCACGGGAAGGGTCCCAGTACTTC.

V is TRBV15 and J is TRBJ2-7; D gene unclear. Germline CDR1 is LNHNV and CDR2 is YYDKDF (reference sequence). V was clipped by 0 bases and J by 0 bases, with 9 bases between them. This CDR3 spans 15 amino acids. The CDR3 loop is CATSREAVTSYEQYF. In nucleotides, the CDR3 is TGTGCCACCAGCAGAGAGGCGGTGACCTCCTACGAGCAGTACTTC.

The rearrangement joins TRBV5-5 to TRBJ1-4; no clear D gene. The CDR3 has 14 residues. Between the trimmed V and J ends, which lost 5 bases and 2 bases, there was a span of 10 bases. CDR1 and CDR2 (germline): SGHKS, YYEKEE (reference sequence). The CDR3 nucleotides read TGTGCCAGCAGACGGTTGTCGACTAATGAAAAACTGTTTTTT. The encoded protein is CASRRLSTNEKLFF.

V gene TRBV19 combines with J gene TRBJ2-7, with 11 bases fitting TRBD2. Germline CDR1 LNHDA, CDR2 SQIVND (reference sequence). CDR3 size: 18 residues. J was trimmed by 0 bases and V by 5 bases; bases with no gene match: 12. The CDR3 DNA sequence: TGTGCCAGTAGTCTTTTGGCTAGCGGGGGGCGGTACTCCTACGAGCAGTACTTC. Translation gives CASSLLASGGRYSYEQYF.

The rearrangement joins TRBV28 to TRBJ2-7; TRBD1 matches 7 bases. The V segment lost 11 bases and the J segment 5 bases; nucleotides outside the gene matches: 15. Per germline, CDR1 MDHEN and CDR2 SYDVKM. CDR3 size: 14 residues. Here the CDR3 reads CALGGRGGQHEQYF. The CDR3 nucleotides read TGTGCCCTAGGGGGCAGGGGTGGACAGCACGAGCAGTACTTC.

V usage is TRBV18 and J usage is TRBJ1-3; D is unresolved. Germline loops: CDR1 KGHSH, CDR2 LQKENI. CDR3 length: 15 amino acids. V was pared by 2 bases and J by 2 bases, with 10 bases between. Here the CDR3 reads CASSPSSEAGNTIYF. The CDR3 bases are TGTGCCAGCTCACCATCTTCAGAAGCTGGAAACACCATATATTTT. The complete variable domain, with remaining parts taken from reference TRBV18 and TRBJ1-3, reads NAGVMQNPRHLVRRRGQEARLRCSPMKGHSHVYWYRQLPEEGLKFMVYLQKENIIDESGMPKERFSAEFPKEGPSILRIQQVVRGDSAAYFCASSPSSEAGNTIYFGEGSWLTVV.

This clone was detected only once. The CDR3 here is CASSSRGGRETQYF. CDR3 bases: TGTGCCAGCAGCTCCCGGGGGGGCCGAGAGACCCAGTACTTC. The chain links TRBV28 to TRBJ2-5; 8 nucleotides line up with TRBD2. The CDR3 loop spans 14 amino acids. Germline loops: CDR1 MDHEN, CDR2 SYDVKM. The V and J ends lost 6 bases and 4 bases, in that order; junction bases with no gene match: 7.

This clone has only a few counts. This sequence joins TRBV7-9 and TRBJ1-2; 10 nucleotides line up with TRBD1. CDR1 is SEHNR, CDR2 FQNEAQ, per germline (reference sequence). Trimming took 5 bases from V and 2 from J; bases not matched to a gene: 5. This CDR3 comprises 15 residues. The DNA for the CDR3 is TGTGCCAGCAGCCAAAGGGACAGGGGAAACTATGGCTACACCTTC. Translating it yields CASSQRDRGNYGYTF.

In DNA, the CDR3 is TGTGCCAGCAGCCTAGGTGGCCCGAGACACCAATCCCCTAACTATGGCTACACCTTC. Its translation: CASSLGGPRHQSPNYGYTF. The V call is TRBV7-8, the J call TRBJ1-2; D gene unclear. The CDR3 length is 19 residues. Germline CDR1 is SGHVS and CDR2 is FQNEAQ. Trimming left V 5 bases short and J 0 bases short, with 25 bases between.

The rearrangement joins TRBV19 to TRBJ1-5; D perhaps matches TRBD1 (6 bases). The CDR3 has 17 residues. CDR1 and CDR2 (germline): LNHDA, SQIVND (reference sequence). V lost 1 base and J lost 1, with 14 bases in between. The CDR3 sequence is CASSIGGGASSNQPQHF. The CDR3 coding sequence is TGTGCCAGTAGTATAGGAGGGGGAGCCTCGAGCAATCAGCCCCAGCATTTT.

The V call is TRBV24-1, the J call TRBJ1-5, with 7 nucleotides matching TRBD1. With V trimmed by 3 bases and J by 2 bases, 3 bases remained unmatched. The CDR3 loop spans 15 amino acids. CDR1 and CDR2 (germline): KGHDR, SFDVKD. CDR3 protein: CATSDPGTGNQPQHF. Here the CDR3 DNA reads TGTGCCACCAGTGATCCGGGGACAGGCAATCAGCCCCAGCATTTT.

The V and J genes are TRBV12-3 or TRBV12-4 and TRBJ1-3, with D possibly TRBD1 on 5 matching bases. This CDR3 spans 12 amino acids. V lost 8 bases, J lost 8 bases, and 13 bases lay in between. The DNA for the CDR3 is TGTGCCAGCCAGCGGGGGGAGTACACCATATATTTT. Encoded protein: CASQRGEYTIYF.

Concerning this clone itself: Relative to the germline gene, one junction end is altered; a read error may explain this. The genes are TRBV6-2 or TRBV6-3 and TRBJ2-7; 8 nucleotides agree with TRBD1. Germline V gene data show CDR1 as MNHEY and CDR2 as SVGEGT. There are 12 residues in the CDR3. The CDR3 protein is CASSERARTGIF. The CDR3 DNA reads as TGTGCCAGCAGCGAGAGGGCCAGGACAGGGATCTTC.

The V and J genes are TRBV5-8 and TRBJ2-5, with 11 bases lining up with TRBD1. V was pared by 4 bases and J by 6 bases, with 5 bases of the junction left unmatched. Per the germline V gene, CDR1 is SGHTS and CDR2 is YDEGEE. This CDR3 comprises 14 residues. Written as DNA, the CDR3 is TGTGCCAGCAGCCTAGGACAGGGGGCAAAGACCCAGTACTTC. Its translation is CASSLGQGAKTQYF.

With respect to this clone: Other DNA sequences from this sample encode an identical CDR3 as well. The chain recombines TRBV12-3 or TRBV12-4 with TRBJ2-3; possibly TRBD1 for D (5 bases). This CDR3 has 11 amino acids. The V end was cut by 6 bases, the J end by 6 bases, with 7 bases between. CDR3 DNA sequence: TGTGCCAGCAGCTACAGGGATACGCAGTATTTT. The encoded protein is CASSYRDTQYF.

This clone was seen a single time. The V and J genes are TRBV30 and TRBJ1-6; 8 nucleotides match TRBD1. The germline gives CDR1 GTSNPN, CDR2 SVGIG (reference sequence). CDR3 length: 14 residues. V shed 2 bases, J shed 7 bases, and the junction held 4 bases outside the gene matches. The CDR3: CAWSLDRGNSPLHF. The DNA for the CDR3 is TGTGCCTGGAGTCTAGACAGGGGAAATTCACCCCTCCACTTT.

V and J are TRBV4-3 and TRBJ2-1; TRBD1 might be the D (5 bases). Germline V gives CDR1 LGHNA, CDR2 YSLEER. This CDR3 is built from 15 residues. The germline V and J ends were trimmed by 0 bases and 6 bases, with 12 bases remaining between them. CDR3 protein: CASSQDAGSGNEQFF. The CDR3 DNA reads TGCGCCAGCAGCCAAGATGCAGGGTCTGGCAATGAGCAGTTCTTC.

This sequence joins TRBV9 and TRBJ2-1; TRBD2 agrees at 11 bases. CDR3 length equals 19 residues. In germline, CDR1 is SGDLS, CDR2 YYNGEE. V gave up 3 bases and J gave up 0 bases; unmatched junction bases: 11. This chain's CDR3 is CASSGPSGGTISSYNEQFF. The CDR3 DNA is TGTGCCAGCAGCGGACCTAGCGGGGGGACTATAAGCTCCTACAATGAGCAGTTCTTC.

This clone was detected only a few times. This chain links TRBV28 with TRBJ1-4; D unresolved. V lost 5 bases and J 8 bases, leaving 12 bases between the germline ends. The CDR3 consists of 13 residues. Germline CDR1 and CDR2: MDHEN and SYDVKM. The DNA for the CDR3 is TGTGCCAGCAGTCCCCAGGCCCGCGAAAAACTGTTTTTT. Translated: CASSPQAREKLFF.

This clone was picked up one time. The V gene is TRBV25-1, the J gene TRBJ1-2; 12 bases are a match to TRBD1. Germline lookup yields CDR1 MGHDK and CDR2 SYGVNS. The ends lost 4 bases at V and 8 bases at J; junction bases unmatched: 5. This CDR3 is 14 amino acids long. In DNA form, the CDR3 reads TGTGCCAGCAGTGTGGGACAGGGGGCGCCCGGCTACACCTTC. Amino acid sequence: CASSVGQGAPGYTF.

The rearrangement uses TRBV7-2 and TRBJ1-1; D may be TRBD1 (5 bases). Trimming left V 4 bases short and J 3 bases short, with 9 bases between. Looked up from germline, CDR1 is SGHTA and CDR2 is FQGNSA. The CDR3 is 13 residues long. CDR3 in DNA: TGTGCCAGCAGCTCCTCAGGGTACACTGAAGCTTTCTTT. Its translation is CASSSSGYTEAFF.

J is TRBJ2-1 and V is TRBV27, with D possibly being TRBD1 (5 bases). This CDR3 comprises 16 residues. Germline values: CDR1 MNHEY, CDR2 SMNVEV (reference sequence). V lost 4 bases to trimming and J lost 0 bases, with 13 bases between them. The CDR3 here is CASSSSGDSSYNEQFF. CDR3 in DNA: TGTGCCAGCAGTTCATCCGGCGACAGCTCCTACAATGAGCAGTTCTTC.

This chain connects TRBV5-5 to TRBJ1-2; D perhaps matches TRBD1 (5 bases). The CDR3 runs to 16 residues. Trimming pared 4 bases from V and 0 bases from J, leaving 16 bases between. Germline V gene lookup returns CDR1 SGHKS and CDR2 YYEKEE (reference sequence). CDR3 sequence: CASSGGDVWTNYGYTF. The DNA of the CDR3 is TGTGCCAGCAGCGGGGGGGACGTATGGACTAACTATGGCTACACCTTC.

The V gene is TRBV3-1 (or the pseudogene TRBV3-2), the J gene TRBJ1-6, with 9 bases that match TRBD1. With 4 bases clipped from V and 5 bases from J, the junction kept 6 bases outside the gene matches. This CDR3 region has 16 residues. Germline CDR1 is LGHDT and CDR2 is YNNKEL (reference sequence). CDR3 in amino acids: CASSRFRDRDNSPLHF. In nucleotides, the CDR3 is TGTGCCAGCAGCCGCTTCCGGGACAGGGATAATTCACCCCTCCACTTT.

The V call is TRBV28, the J call TRBJ2-5, with TRBD2 as a possible D gene (6 bases). The CDR3 extends over 17 amino acids. Trimming removed 5 bases at V and 0 bases at J, with 19 bases between. Germline lookup yields CDR1 MDHEN and CDR2 SYDVKM. The CDR3 region is CASSGGRTILYQETQYF. The DNA for the CDR3 is TGTGCCAGCAGTGGGGGGAGGACGATCCTGTACCAAGAGACCCAGTACTTC.

The rearrangement uses TRBV2 and TRBJ2-5; D might be TRBD2 (6 bases). CDR3 length: 12 residues. The ends were cut back, 6 bases at V and 5 bases at J, with 10 bases in the middle. Germline V CDR1 and CDR2: SNHLY, FYNNEI. In DNA, the CDR3 is TGTGCCAGCAGACTTAGCGGTGAGACCCAGTACTTC. Protein sequence: CASRLSGETQYF.